This TCR beta chain was captured in a study of cytomegalovirus exposure and HLA in healthy donors. The count of this clone is one. Its antigen is as yet unknown. Looked up from germline, CDR1 is KGHSH and CDR2 is LQKENI. The CDR3 has 12 residues. V shed 6 bases, J shed 12 bases, and the junction held 6 bases outside the gene matches. General observations from the study: Rarity held for most TCR sequences, but there were some public TCRs that occurred in many donors.

PCR involved 60 Vbeta and 13 Jbeta primers. Repertoires were generated with immunoSEQ multiplex PCR, while TCRdb's copy carries only in-frame clones and drops some. Of about 150,000 clones in the sample, 85% are singletons; the top ten hold roughly 2.4%. This rearrangement joins TRBV18 to TRBJ2-1; 9 nucleotides match TRBD2. Input material: PBMCs. This receptor was identified in a woman aged 18-29 years in good health and CMV-seronegative. The CDR3 spells CASSPSGEPQFF. The CDR3, as DNA: TGTGCCAGCTCCCCTAGCGGGGAGCCGCAGTTCTTC.